This passage covers 22 T cell receptor beta chains from one sample sequenced in a study of T cell responses to AZD1222 COVID-19 vaccine. TCRdb keeps only in-frame clones here, not all; method: immunoSEQ multiplex PCR. The sample shows about 150,000 clones, over 80% of them seen only once. The sample consisted of peripheral blood, taken 28 days after the second AZD1222 dose. Source of these receptors: an adult who received the AZD1222 COVID-19 vaccine.

The chain has TRBV5-1 and TRBJ1-1; D is perhaps TRBD1 (5 bases). V was cut by 0 bases and J by 4 bases, with 13 bases left in between. The CDR3 extends over 15 amino acids. Germline V CDR1 and CDR2: SGHRS, YFSETQ. Here the CDR3 DNA reads TGCGCCAGCAGCTTGGCCCAGGCGGGGACCACTGAAGCTTTCTTT. It encodes CASSLAQAGTTEAFF.

This clone showed up many times. V usage is TRBV7-5 and J usage is TRBJ2-2; TRBD1, the D gene given by the table, was not confirmed from the DNA. TRBV7-5 is annotated as a pseudogene. This CDR3 spans 16 amino acids. In DNA, the CDR3 is TGTGCCAGAAGCGCCCAGCGGCCTCCCAGGGGCGGGGAGCTGTTTTTT. Translated, it gives CARSAQRPPRGGELFF.

This chain connects TRBV7-9 to TRBJ1-6; the D gene is possibly TRBD1 (6 bases). V was cut by 1 base and J by 10 bases, with 14 bases left in between. This CDR3 comprises 15 residues. Germline V gives CDR1 SEHNR, CDR2 FQNEAQ (reference sequence). The CDR3 nucleotides read TGTGCCAGCAGCTTAGGTGGGGGGCAATCATCACCCCTCCACTTT. Amino acid sequence: CASSLGGGQSSPLHF.

The V call is TRBV6-4, the J call TRBJ2-1; D may be TRBD2 (6 bases). Germline CDR1 reads MRHNA; CDR2 reads SNTAGT. The CDR3 loop spans 15 amino acids. The V gene lost 2 bases and the J gene lost 3 bases, with 11 bases spanning the gap. Here the CDR3 DNA reads TGTGCCAGCAGTGACAGTGGCGGGAACTACAATGAGCAGTTCTTC. It is translated as CASSDSGGNYNEQFF.

The J gene is TRBJ1-5, the V gene TRBV5-6, with D possibly being TRBD1 (5 bases). V dropped 2 bases and J dropped 0 bases, with 12 bases sitting between them. Germline V gene lookup returns CDR1 SGHDT and CDR2 YYEEEE. The CDR3 length is 16 residues. CDR3 amino acids: CASSFSGTVSNQPQHF. DNA of the CDR3: TGTGCCAGCAGCTTTTCCGGGACGGTTAGCAATCAGCCCCAGCATTTT. Full variable domain (missing parts from reference TRBV5-6 and TRBJ1-5): DAGVTQSPTHLIKTRGQQVTLRCSPKSGHDTVSWYQQALGQGPQFIFQYYEEEERQRGNFPDRFSGHQFPNYSSELNVNALLLGDSALYLCASSFSGTVSNQPQHFGDGTRLSIL.

This clone was observed a few times. This sequence joins TRBV14 and TRBJ2-5; 7 bases are a match to TRBD2. V lost 4 bases and J lost 4; bases outside the gene matches: 12. Germline assignment: CDR1 SGHDN and CDR2 FVKESK. CDR3 length: 16 amino acids. This CDR3 reads CASSPVVAGEVETQYF. The CDR3 bases are TGTGCCAGCAGCCCTGTCGTTGCGGGAGAAGTAGAGACCCAGTACTTC.

The chain couples TRBV28 to TRBJ2-7; possible D gene TRBD2, 5 bases. Between the trimmed V and J ends, which lost 2 bases and 6 bases, there was a span of 11 bases. The CDR3 length is 13 residues. The germline gives CDR1 MDHEN, CDR2 SYDVKM. The CDR3 bases are TGTGCCAGCAGTTTAGTCGGACTCGGCGAGCAGTACTTC. It encodes CASSLVGLGEQYF. The complete variable domain, with remaining parts taken from reference TRBV28 and TRBJ2-7, reads DVKVTQSSRYLVKRTGEKVFLECVQDMDHENMFWYRQDPGLGLRLIYFSYDVKMKEKGDIPEGYSVSREKKERFSLILESASTNQTSMYLCASSLVGLGEQYFGPGTRLTVT.

This chain's CDR3 is CSAQTAGRYTF. CDR3 coding DNA: TGCAGTGCCCAAACAGCGGGCCGATACACCTTC. J is TRBJ1-2 and V is TRBV20-1; D not certain. Germline values: CDR1 DFQATT, CDR2 SNEGSKA (reference sequence). The CDR3 runs to 11 residues. The V gene lost 6 bases and the J gene lost 11 bases, with 16 bases spanning the gap.

The chain links TRBV7-2 to TRBJ1-4; tentative D call: TRBD1 (6 bases). Germline CDR1 reads SGHTA; CDR2 reads FQGNSA. The V end lost 3 bases, the J end lost 8 bases, and 13 bases lay between the germline ends. This CDR3 region has 14 residues. The CDR3 reads CASSLGTRGEKLFF. CDR3 coding DNA: TGTGCCAGCAGCTTGGGGACTAGGGGGGAAAAACTGTTTTTT.

The V gene is TRBV5-4, the J gene TRBJ1-4; 7 bases match TRBD1. Looked up from germline, CDR1 is SGHNT and CDR2 is YYREEE (reference sequence). The CDR3 spans 15 residues. V gave up 1 base and J gave up 4 bases; unmatched junction bases: 4. This CDR3 reads CASSLQGGLNEKLFF. CDR3 nucleotides: TGTGCCAGCAGCTTGCAGGGGGGTCTTAATGAAAAACTGTTTTTT.

This clone showed up just once. J is TRBJ1-2 and V is TRBV7-2; unclear D gene. Trimming stripped 0 bases from V and 5 bases from J, with 10 bases between. Per the germline V gene, CDR1 is SGHTA and CDR2 is FQGNSA. The CDR3 runs 14 residues. CDR3 sequence (DNA): TGTGCCAGCAGCTTAGCTTGGAGCGGTTATGGCTACACCTTC. It encodes CASSLAWSGYGYTF.

This clone was seen repeatedly, ten times or more. The chain links TRBV24-1 to TRBJ2-2; no clear D. V gave up 0 bases and J gave up 6 bases, with 1 base separating them. The CDR3 is 12 amino acids. CDR1 KGHDR and CDR2 SFDVKD come from the germline V gene. The CDR3 DNA sequence: TGTGCCACCAGTGATTTGTCCGGGGAGCTGTTTTTT. Encoded protein: CATSDLSGELFF.

The chain links TRBV5-8 to TRBJ1-5; possibly TRBD1 for D (6 bases). This CDR3 is 16 amino acids long. The germline V gene encodes CDR1 SGHTS and CDR2 YDEGEE. The germline V and J ends were trimmed by 3 bases and 4 bases, with 17 bases remaining between them. The CDR3 loop is CASSWGWGQPNQPQHF. CDR3 DNA sequence: TGTGCCAGCAGCTGGGGCTGGGGGCAGCCAAATCAGCCCCAGCATTTT.

The chain links TRBV6-6 to TRBJ1-5; D is perhaps TRBD1 (5 bases). V lost 6 bases and J lost 8, with 14 bases in between. Germline V gene sequence: CDR1 MNHNY, CDR2 SVGAGI (reference sequence). There are 13 residues in the CDR3. The CDR3 DNA follows: TGTGCCAGCAGCTTCAGGGTTTGGGAGCCCCAGCATTTT. Residues: CASSFRVWEPQHF.

This clone has a handful of counts. The genes are TRBV7-3 and TRBJ2-3; D is possibly TRBD1 (5 bases). Trimming stripped 5 bases from V and 0 bases from J, with 12 bases between. The CDR3 has 15 amino acids. Germline CDR1 is SGHTA and CDR2 is FQGTGA. CDR3 residues: CASSPQGTSTDTQYF. The DNA of the CDR3 is TGTGCCAGCAGCCCCCAGGGAACTAGCACAGATACGCAGTATTTT.

This clone occurred a few times. This chain links TRBV27 with TRBJ2-7; maybe TRBD2 (7 bases). Between the trimmed V and J ends, which lost 2 bases and 2 bases, there was a span of 13 bases. This CDR3 has 15 residues. Germline V gene data show CDR1 as MNHEY and CDR2 as SMNVEV (reference sequence). CDR3 region: CASSLRRGAAYEQYF. The CDR3 region has the DNA TGTGCCAGCAGTTTACGCCGGGGGGCAGCCTACGAGCAGTACTTC.

This sequence joins TRBV5-4 and TRBJ2-1; 10 bases fit TRBD1. The ends lost 0 bases at V and 2 bases at J; junction bases unmatched: 2. CDR3 length equals 16 residues. Germline V lookup: CDR1 SGHNT, CDR2 YYREEE (reference sequence). DNA for the CDR3: TGTGCCAGCAGCTTGGGGGGACAGGGGACCTACAATGAGCAGTTCTTC. It encodes CASSLGGQGTYNEQFF.

This rearrangement joins TRBV7-6 to TRBJ2-2, with D perhaps TRBD2 (6 bases). The length of the CDR3 is 18 residues. Trimming took 2 bases from V and 5 from J, leaving 21 bases between them. The V gene's germline CDR1 is SGHVS and CDR2 FNYEAQ. The CDR3 protein is CASSLRLSSGTATGELFF. CDR3 DNA: TGTGCCAGCAGCTTAAGACTCTCCTCCGGGACTGCGACCGGGGAGCTGTTTTTT.

The chain employs TRBV7-2 and TRBJ2-2; 11 bases align to TRBD1. V was clipped by 3 bases and J by 6 bases; unmatched bases: 6. Germline CDR1 reads SGHTA; CDR2 reads FQGNSA. This CDR3 is built from 16 residues. The CDR3 loop is CASSFYGTGGAGELFF. The CDR3 DNA follows: TGTGCCAGCAGCTTTTACGGGACAGGGGGGGCCGGGGAGCTGTTTTTT.

Regarding this clone: The junction differs from germline at one of its ends, possibly a read error. This chain connects TRBV28 to TRBJ2-7, with TRBD1 as a possible D gene (6 bases). This CDR3 has 13 amino acids. Germline loops: CDR1 MDHEN, CDR2 SYDVKM. In DNA form, the CDR3 reads TGTGCCAGCAGTTTGGCCAGGGGTCCACTGATTCACTTC. Translation gives CASSLARGPLIHF.

The chain uses TRBV30 and TRBJ1-4, with D tentatively TRBD1 (6 bases). Germline lookup yields CDR1 GTSNPN and CDR2 SVGIG (reference sequence). V dropped 1 base and J dropped 7 bases, with 13 bases sitting between them. The CDR3 contains 14 residues. The CDR3 DNA sequence: TGTGCCTGGAGTGGACAGGCAGTTGGTGAAAAACTGTTTTTT. This gives the protein CAWSGQAVGEKLFF.

This chain links TRBV19 with TRBJ2-7, with 9 bases fitting TRBD2. The V gene end was trimmed by 5 bases and the J gene end by 3 bases; junction bases not matched to a gene: 8. The CDR3 is 15 amino acids. Germline-derived CDR1 and CDR2 are LNHDA and SQIVND (reference sequence). CDR3 sequence reads: CASSLPGLALYEQYF. The DNA of the CDR3 is TGTGCCAGTAGTCTACCTGGACTAGCGCTCTACGAGCAGTACTTC.